The present T cell receptor beta chain was sequenced within a study of radiotherapy plus CTLA-4 blockade in lung cancer. At the level of the study: Patients showed objective responses in under 20% of cases, and disease control was achieved by 30% to 35%.

General study findings and limits: Peripheral blood showed expansion of tumor-derived TCR clones after radiotherapy and ipilimumab. Early clone dynamics of blood T cells, plus interferon-beta, reportedly predicted response best.

CDR3 size: 14 residues. CDR1 and CDR2 (germline): SGDLS, YYNGEE. The ends were cut back, 2 bases at V and 8 bases at J, with 16 bases in the middle. Patients with chemo-refractory metastatic non-small-cell lung cancer received focal radiation plus CTLA-4 blockade with ipilimumab. Generated by immunoSEQ multiplex PCR, the TCRdb table keeps only in-frame clones and is missing some. Of 75,000 to 100,000 clones listed, about 86% are singletons. As for this clone: Its antigen is unknown.

The material was peripheral blood, obtained from a patient treated with radiotherapy plus ipilimumab. The origin of this receptor is a human donor with non-small cell lung cancer that progressed on radiotherapy plus ipilimumab. The chain carries TRBV9 and TRBJ1-1, with D possibly being TRBD1 (5 bases). For the CDR3, the DNA is TGTGCCAGCAGCGTCGATTACAGGTTTGAAGAAGCTTTCTTT. This codes for CASSVDYRFEEAFF.